The 15 T cell receptor beta chains in this list originate from one sample, sequenced in a study of blood T cell repertoires in COVID-19. Only in-frame clones appear in the TCRdb table, and some are missing; sequencing was by immunoSEQ multiplex PCR. The sample gives about 120,000 clones, about nine tenths of which show up once; more than 4% is in the top ten. What was sequenced was peripheral blood. The receptors originated from a man aged 35 to 55 with acute or convalescent COVID-19.

In its sample, this clone was seen once. The chain is built from TRBV14 and TRBJ2-1, with a weak D call TRBD1 (6 bases). The CDR3 consists of 16 residues. The ends were cut back, 3 bases at V and 3 bases at J, with 15 bases in the middle. Germline V gene data show CDR1 as SGHDN and CDR2 as FVKESK. The CDR3 region has the DNA TGTGCCAGCAGCCATTTCACGGGACAAAACTACAATGAGCAGTTCTTC. It yields the protein CASSHFTGQNYNEQFF. Drawing the rest from reference TRBV14 and TRBJ2-1, the complete variable domain is EAGVTQFPSHSVIEKGQTVTLRCDPISGHDNLYWYRRVMGKEIKFLLHFVKESKQDESGMPNNRFLAERTGGTYSTLKVQPAELEDSGVYFCASSHFTGQNYNEQFFGPGTRLTVL.

The chain combines TRBV6-5 with TRBJ1-5; perhaps TRBD1 as D (6 bases). Trimming removed 8 bases from V and 2 bases from J, with 10 bases in between. The CDR3 contains 13 residues. Germline assignment: CDR1 MNHEY and CDR2 SVGAGI. The CDR3 loop is CASGGHRNQPQHF. CDR3 coding DNA: TGTGCCAGCGGGGGACACCGCAATCAGCCCCAGCATTTT.

V and J are TRBV7-9 and TRBJ2-3, with 11 bases aligning to TRBD1. The CDR3 has 15 amino acids. V lost 5 bases, J lost 2 bases, and 3 bases stayed unmatched. Germline V CDR1 and CDR2: SEHNR, FQNEAQ (reference sequence). The CDR3 loop is CASSGQGAFTDTQYF. The CDR3 bases are TGTGCCAGCAGCGGACAGGGGGCTTTCACAGATACGCAGTATTTT.

The CDR3 region is CASSFGKGGVTEAFF. The CDR3 DNA reads as TGCGCCAGCAGCTTCGGGAAAGGGGGCGTCACTGAAGCTTTCTTT. The chain has TRBV5-1 and TRBJ1-1; TRBD1 matches 7 bases. Germline assignment: CDR1 SGHRS and CDR2 YFSETQ. The CDR3 runs 15 residues. V lost 2 bases, J lost 4 bases, and 8 bases stayed unmatched.

This clone was observed once. The rearrangement uses TRBV29-1 and TRBJ2-2; 8 bases match TRBD1. Looked up from germline, CDR1 is SQVTM and CDR2 is ANQGSEA. This CDR3 comprises 14 residues. With V trimmed by 3 bases and J by 6 bases, 6 bases remained unmatched. The chain's CDR3 is CSVDRTGWPGELFF. The CDR3 coding sequence is TGCAGCGTTGACCGGACAGGGTGGCCCGGGGAGCTGTTTTTT.

The chain employs TRBV5-1 and TRBJ2-1, with TRBD2 identical over 8 bases. V was pared by 0 bases and J by 6 bases, with 8 bases of the junction left unmatched. This CDR3 is 16 amino acids long. In germline, CDR1 is SGHRS, CDR2 YFSETQ. The CDR3 DNA follows: TGCGCCAGCAGCTTGGTCCGGGGGGGCCCGGGCAATGAGCAGTTCTTC. It is translated as CASSLVRGGPGNEQFF.

This chain links TRBV7-2 with TRBJ1-6; D gene ambiguous. Deletions cut 5 bases from V and 3 bases from J, with 8 bases between. CDR1 SGHTA and CDR2 FQGNSA come from the germline V gene. The CDR3 loop spans 14 amino acids. CDR3 DNA: TGTGCCAGCAGCCGGCAGGACTATAATTCACCCCTCCACTTT. Its protein product is CASSRQDYNSPLHF. The full variable domain, rest sourced from reference TRBV7-2 and TRBJ1-6, is GAGVSQSPSNKVTEKGKDVELRCDPISGHTALYWYRQSLGQGLEFLIYFQGNSAPDKSGLPSDRFSAERTGGSVSTLTIQRTQQEDSAVYLCASSRQDYNSPLHFGNGTRLTVT.

The rearrangement links TRBV6-5 to TRBJ1-5; 7 positions match TRBD1. The CDR3 is 15 amino acids. The germline V gene has CDR1 MNHEY and CDR2 SVGAGI. Trimming took 7 bases from V and 0 from J; bases not matched to a gene: 6. In DNA form, the CDR3 reads TGTGCCAGCAATAACAGGGGAGTTAGCAATCAGCCCCAGCATTTT. Its protein product is CASNNRGVSNQPQHF.

This sequence joins TRBV7-9 and TRBJ2-5, with TRBD1 matching over 8 bases. J was trimmed by 5 bases and V by 5 bases; bases with no gene match: 13. Germline assignment: CDR1 SEHNR and CDR2 FQNEAQ (reference sequence). This CDR3 spans 16 amino acids. For the CDR3, the DNA is TGTGCCAGCAGCCGAGACGTCCAGGGGGCTTCGGAGACCCAGTACTTC. Its translation is CASSRDVQGASETQYF.

This clone has a handful of counts. The V gene is TRBV7-9, the J gene TRBJ2-1; the match to TRBD1 covers 10 bases. The CDR3 length is 17 residues. Germline assignment: CDR1 SEHNR and CDR2 FQNEAQ (reference sequence). After removal of 5 bases from V and 8 bases from J, the junction contained 15 bases not matched to a gene. CDR3 residues: CASSPSPGQGTGDEQFF. Here the CDR3 DNA reads TGTGCCAGCAGCCCTTCACCGGGACAGGGGACAGGGGATGAGCAGTTCTTC.

This clone was counted between two and nine times. J is TRBJ1-3 and V is TRBV9; D is uncertain. Trimming removed 4 bases from V and 0 bases from J, with 11 bases in between. The CDR3 length is 15 residues. From germline, CDR1 is SGDLS and CDR2 YYNGEE. The CDR3 sequence: CASSPPGSSGNTIYF. CDR3 DNA: TGTGCCAGCAGCCCCCCGGGTTCCTCTGGAAACACCATATATTTT.

V usage is TRBV6-6 and J usage is TRBJ2-7; 8 bases are a match to TRBD1. Losses at the gene ends were 5 bases for V and 4 bases for J; bases not matched to a gene: 10. Germline loops: CDR1 MNHNY, CDR2 SVGAGI (reference sequence). CDR3 length equals 15 residues. Here the CDR3 DNA reads TGTGCCAGCAGTAACCGACAGGGGAAAAGGTACGAGCAGTACTTC. Encoded protein: CASSNRQGKRYEQYF.

The chain joins TRBV29-1 to TRBJ1-1; TRBD1 agrees at 10 bases. Germline V gene lookup returns CDR1 SQVTM and CDR2 ANQGSEA. This CDR3 comprises 13 residues. V trimming: 6 bases; J trimming: 1 base; junction bases outside the gene matches: 2. Written as DNA, the CDR3 is TGCAGCGTAGGGGACAGGGGGAACACTGAAGCTTTCTTT. This gives the protein CSVGDRGNTEAFF.

The CDR3 nucleotides are TGTGCCAGCAGTTACAAATCAGGGGATGAGCAGTTCTTC. This gives the protein CASSYKSGDEQFF. The chain is built from TRBV6-5 and TRBJ2-1; a possible D gene is TRBD1 (6 bases). This CDR3 is 13 amino acids long. Germline V CDR1 and CDR2: MNHEY, SVGAGI. V gave up 2 bases and J gave up 8 bases, with 10 bases separating them.

The chain is built from TRBV7-3 and TRBJ2-5; the match to TRBD1 covers 9 bases. V lost 4 bases and J lost 1; bases outside the gene matches: 1. Germline CDR1 reads SGHTA; CDR2 reads FQGTGA. The CDR3 sequence is 14 residues long. The CDR3 sequence is CASSWGQGQETQYF. In DNA form, the CDR3 reads TGTGCCAGCAGCTGGGGACAGGGCCAAGAGACCCAGTACTTC.